The 3 T cell receptor beta chains reported below all come from one sample, sequenced in a study of blood T cell repertoires in COVID-19. Sequencing used immunoSEQ multiplex PCR; TCRdb keeps in-frame clones, though not all of them. Of 150,000 to 200,000 clones in the sample, about 87% are singletons; the top ten hold around 12%. The sequenced sample was peripheral blood. These TCRs come from a woman in her seventies with COVID-19, enrolled during active disease.

This clone was detected once. The chain is built from TRBV7-3 and TRBJ1-1; TRBD1 matches at 11 bases. With 3 bases clipped from V and 4 bases from J, the junction kept 13 bases outside the gene matches. CDR1 and CDR2 from the germline V gene are SGHTA and FQGTGA. The CDR3 covers 18 residues. This chain's CDR3 is CASSFLPPGQGGVTEAFF. The CDR3 DNA follows: TGTGCCAGCAGCTTCCTCCCACCGGGACAGGGGGGGGTCACTGAAGCTTTCTTT. Supplemented by reference TRBV7-3 and TRBJ1-1, the full variable domain reads GAGVSQTPSNKVTEKGKYVELRCDPISGHTALYWYRQSLGQGPEFLIYFQGTGAADDSGLPNDRFFAVRPEGSVSTLKIQRTERGDSAVYLCASSFLPPGQGGVTEAFFGQGTRLTVV.

This sequence joins TRBV6-2 or TRBV6-3 and TRBJ1-5, with 11 bases fitting TRBD1. The V gene's germline CDR1 is MNHEY and CDR2 SVGEGT. This CDR3 has 17 residues. With 4 bases clipped from V and 6 bases from J, the junction kept 11 bases outside the gene matches. As DNA, the CDR3 is TGTGCCAGCAGTTTCCTGGGGGACAGGGGGGTAGTTCAGCCCCAGCATTTT. Translating it yields CASSFLGDRGVVQPQHF.

The CDR3 DNA sequence: TGCAGCGTTGGACAGTACTCCGCTGAAGCTTTCTTT. Its protein product is CSVGQYSAEAFF. V gene TRBV29-1 combines with J gene TRBJ1-1, with a possible D match to TRBD1 (5 bases). Germline V gene data show CDR1 as SQVTM and CDR2 as ANQGSEA. V lost 4 bases, J lost 6 bases, and 12 bases lay in between. This CDR3 has 12 amino acids.